Sequencing of this TCR beta chain was carried out in a study of T cell repertoires in cytomegalovirus infection. TCRdb re-called the reads through MiXCR, storing one row per CDR3 protein. Of about 450,000 distinct CDR3 sequences listed, approximately 33% are singletons. CDR1 is LGHNT and CDR2 is FRNRAP in the germline V gene. CDR3 length: 13 residues. J was trimmed by 4 bases and V by 4 bases; bases with no gene match: 2. This receptor was identified in a human donor in good health (CMV status not recorded). Some clones in this sample may be carry-over from other donors' samples. Material: PBMCs. V and J are TRBV12-5 and TRBJ2-3; 7 bases align to TRBD2. CDR3 residues: CASGSSGADTQYF. The CDR3 nucleotides are TGTGCTAGTGGTTCTAGCGGCGCAGATACGCAGTATTTT.